Sequencing of this TCR beta chain was carried out in a study of shared T cell receptors in the human thymus (dated by TCRdb to the early 2020s). Looking at the study overall: The study examined how self-reactive, shared T-cell receptor alpha chains are generated in the human thymus.

For this clone: The antigen it binds to is not known. No much larger clonotype is one base removed from it; base qualities were not supplied. The sample holds other DNA sequences that translate to the same CDR3.

The junction shows trimming of 6 bases on V and 4 bases on J, plus 10 bases between the germline ends. The germline V gene yields KGHSH for CDR1 and LQKENI for CDR2. There are 12 amino acids in the CDR3, from cysteine to phenylalanine inclusive. Only CDR3 DNA is held: 36 bases, read in frame from base 1. Libraries came from the immunoSEQ multiplex PCR assay. Drawn from immuneACCESS, this table holds only the in-frame rearrangements with V and J called that TCRdb kept. Clones are partly lost; checked studies trace under half to an unresolved V gene and leave the rest unexplained. A total of under 850,000 clones appear in this sample, 88% of them only once. 0.0095% to 0.013% of the sample is in the top ten clones. These data also formed part of another study, on human thymus T cells. Taken from the second paper: Donors were immunologically healthy infants undergoing open corrective cardiac surgery for congenital heart defects in Finland. Thymus tissue was obtained as surgical resects removed during corrective cardiac surgery. V and J gene segment usage appeared biased in both thymic and peripheral blood repertoires. According to the related research, thymic TCR repertoires were highly overlapping among unrelated individuals. The study used about 8 infant thymus samples plus four related peripheral blood samples to characterize TCR alpha and beta repertoires. Donor ages ranged from 7 to 244 days, and the cohort comprised six or seven male and two female infants. After being mechanically released from the tissue, thymocytes were kept at -70 degrees C in pellets of roughly 10-30 million cells. A QIAsymphony instrument was used to extract genomic DNA from the frozen cell pellets. Using the immunoSEQ multiplex PCR assay, the TCRB and TCRAD loci were amplified from a standardized quantity of quality-controlled genomic DNA. The amplicons spanned the V(D)J region and were long enough to cover the CDR3 and allow V and J genes to be identified. The commercial immunoSEQ service was used to sequence amplicons on an Illumina platform. Primer bias and sequencing errors were corrected as previously described, and TCRAD and TCRB definitions were based on the IMGT database. The repertoires were analysed using immunoSEQ Analyzer 3.0 and VDJTools for basic statistics, V/J segment usage, diversity estimates, rarefaction and pairwise overlap. Diversity was estimated with Chao1, ChaoE, Efron-Thisted, Shannon and inverse Simpson indices, and also on datasets down-sampled to the smallest sample. Repertoire overlap used strict matching of CDR3 nucleotide sequence, V gene and J gene, with Jaccard-based multidimensional scaling clustering. On average, thymus samples yielded about 730,000 unique TCRB clonotypes, whereas blood samples yielded some 80,000.

This sequence was found in a boy under two years old with a congenital heart defect. Donor details come from another sample of the same person, matched by shared clones. The chain joins TRBV18 to TRBJ2-7; TRBD1 is perhaps the D gene, given 6 matching bases. The sequenced sample consisted of thymocytes. The CDR3 protein sequence reads: CASSPRGYEQYF. The bases are TGTGCCAGCTCCCCCAGGGGATACGAGCAGTACTTC.